This T cell receptor beta chain was obtained from a study of T cell repertoires in cytomegalovirus infection. This clonotype has at least ten counts. Its antigen is currently unknown. There are 15 residues in the CDR3. CDR1 and CDR2 from the germline V gene are LGHNT and FRNRAP. V lost 6 bases and J lost 5, with 16 bases in between. TCRdb passed the reads through MiXCR, listing each CDR3 protein once. This table holds a few hundred thousand distinct CDR3 sequences, more than 20% found once. The sequenced sample was cultured PBMCs, obtained from culture after CMV antigen stimulation. The TCR was taken from a human donor in good health (CMV status not recorded). Some clones in this sample may be carry-over from other donors' samples. This chain links TRBV12-5 with TRBJ2-2, with D perhaps being TRBD1 or TRBD2 (6 bases each). CDR3 DNA: TGTGCTAGTGGCCCGAGGGGGGCCGAGACCGGGGAGCTGTTTTTT. It encodes CASGPRGAETGELFF.